Listed here are 6 T cell receptor beta chains from one sample, sequenced in a study of cytotoxic CD8 clonotypes in ibrutinib-treated CLL. Method: immunoSEQ multiplex PCR; TCRdb's copy keeps in-frame clones and lacks some. Among around 200,000 clones listed, roughly 77% were seen once. The source material was PBMCs, sampled after 12 months of ibrutinib treatment. The receptors derive from a human donor with chronic lymphocytic leukemia.

This clone was seen only a few times. The chain employs TRBV7-3 and TRBJ1-2; D ambiguous. Germline CDR1 and CDR2: SGHTA and FQGTGA. The ends were cut back, 4 bases at V and 4 bases at J, with 7 bases in the middle. This CDR3 comprises 12 residues. The CDR3 nucleotides are TGTGCCAGCAGCTCCGACGTCTATGGCTACACCTTC. Translating it yields CASSSDVYGYTF.

The chain has TRBV6-5 and TRBJ2-1; TRBD2 matches at 7 bases. Trimming at V came to 2 bases and at J to 4 bases, leaving 2 bases not matched to a gene. Per the germline V gene, CDR1 is MNHEY and CDR2 is SVGAGI. The CDR3 sequence is 14 residues long. CDR3 in amino acids: CASSYAGVYNEQFF. The CDR3 DNA follows: TGTGCCAGCAGTTACGCGGGAGTATACAATGAGCAGTTCTTC.

Note on this clone: A much larger clone sits a single nucleotide away, making a read error possible. This sample includes further DNA sequences coding for the same CDR3. The rearrangement joins TRBV29-1 to TRBJ2-7; 10 bases fit TRBD1. The CDR3 sequence is 15 residues long. The germline V gene has CDR1 SQVTM and CDR2 ANQGSEA. Germline trimming cut 1 base from V and 4 bases from J; bases unmatched to any gene: 7. In nucleotides, the CDR3 is TGCAGCGTTGAAGGAGGACAGGGGGTCACTTACGAGCAGTACTTC. It yields the protein CSVEGGQGVTYEQYF.

Notes on this clone: The same CDR3 also results from other DNA sequences found in this sample. The chain carries TRBV18 and TRBJ2-1; 10 nucleotides align to TRBD2. Germline V lookup: CDR1 KGHSH, CDR2 LQKENI. The V and J ends lost 6 bases and 5 bases, in that order; junction bases with no gene match: 4. This CDR3 has 14 residues. This CDR3 is CASSRTSGNNEQFF. The CDR3, as DNA: TGTGCCAGCTCCCGGACTAGCGGAAACAATGAGCAGTTCTTC. Full variable domain (missing parts from reference TRBV18 and TRBJ2-1): NAGVMQNPRHLVRRRGQEARLRCSPMKGHSHVYWYRQLPEEGLKFMVYLQKENIIDESGMPKERFSAEFPKEGPSILRIQQVVRGDSAAYFCASSRTSGNNEQFFGPGTRLTVL.

V usage is TRBV7-3 and J usage is TRBJ2-7, with D perhaps TRBD2 (6 bases). Trimming removed 7 bases from V and 4 bases from J, with 23 bases in between. Germline assignment: CDR1 SGHTA and CDR2 FQGTGA. This CDR3 is built from 16 residues. CDR3 protein: CASTSGTLAPGYEQYF. The DNA of the CDR3 is TGTGCCAGCACCTCGGGGACTCTCGCCCCAGGGTACGAGCAGTACTTC.

The chain couples TRBV9 to TRBJ2-7; D gene unclear. The CDR3 loop spans 12 amino acids. Trimming removed 1 base from V and 5 bases from J, with 7 bases in between. The germline V gene has CDR1 SGDLS and CDR2 YYNGEE. The CDR3 loop reads CASSVFEDEQYF. The CDR3 nucleotides read TGTGCCAGCAGCGTATTCGAGGACGAGCAGTACTTC.